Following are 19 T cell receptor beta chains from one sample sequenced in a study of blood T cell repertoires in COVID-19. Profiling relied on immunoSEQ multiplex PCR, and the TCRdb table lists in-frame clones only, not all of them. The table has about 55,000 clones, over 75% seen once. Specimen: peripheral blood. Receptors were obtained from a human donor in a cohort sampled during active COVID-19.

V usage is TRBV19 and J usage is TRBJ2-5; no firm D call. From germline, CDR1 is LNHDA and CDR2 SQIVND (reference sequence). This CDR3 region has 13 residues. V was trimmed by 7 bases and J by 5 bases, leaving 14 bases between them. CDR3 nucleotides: TGTGCCAGTACCTCCCCAAACTGGGAGACCCAGTACTTC. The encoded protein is CASTSPNWETQYF.

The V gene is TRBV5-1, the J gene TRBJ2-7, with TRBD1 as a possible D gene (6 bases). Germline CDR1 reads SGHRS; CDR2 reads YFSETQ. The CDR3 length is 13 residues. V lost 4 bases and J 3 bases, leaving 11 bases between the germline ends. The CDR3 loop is CASSPTGVYEQYF. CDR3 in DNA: TGCGCCAGCAGCCCGACAGGAGTCTACGAGCAGTACTTC.

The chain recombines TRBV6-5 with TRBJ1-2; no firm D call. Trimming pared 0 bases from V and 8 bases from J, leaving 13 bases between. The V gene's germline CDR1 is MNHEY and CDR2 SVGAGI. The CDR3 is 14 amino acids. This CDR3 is CASSYSRGLEGYTF. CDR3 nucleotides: TGTGCCAGCAGTTACTCTAGAGGGTTGGAAGGCTACACCTTC.

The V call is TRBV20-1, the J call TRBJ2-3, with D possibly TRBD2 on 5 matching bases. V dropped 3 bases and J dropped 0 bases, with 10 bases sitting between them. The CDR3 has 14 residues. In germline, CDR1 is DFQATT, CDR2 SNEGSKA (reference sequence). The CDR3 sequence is CSASVRGSTDTQYF. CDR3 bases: TGCAGTGCTAGTGTCCGCGGGAGCACAGATACGCAGTATTTT.

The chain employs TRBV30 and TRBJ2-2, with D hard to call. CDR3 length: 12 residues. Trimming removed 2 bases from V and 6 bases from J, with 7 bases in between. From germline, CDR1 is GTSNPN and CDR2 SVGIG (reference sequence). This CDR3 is CAWSKSSGELFF. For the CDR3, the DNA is TGTGCCTGGAGTAAGAGTTCCGGGGAGCTGTTTTTT.

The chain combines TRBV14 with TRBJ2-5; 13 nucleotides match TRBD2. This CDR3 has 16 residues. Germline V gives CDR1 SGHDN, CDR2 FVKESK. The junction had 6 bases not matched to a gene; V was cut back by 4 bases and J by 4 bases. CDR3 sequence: CASSPGLAGAAETQYF. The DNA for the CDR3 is TGTGCCAGCAGCCCTGGACTAGCGGGAGCGGCAGAGACCCAGTACTTC.

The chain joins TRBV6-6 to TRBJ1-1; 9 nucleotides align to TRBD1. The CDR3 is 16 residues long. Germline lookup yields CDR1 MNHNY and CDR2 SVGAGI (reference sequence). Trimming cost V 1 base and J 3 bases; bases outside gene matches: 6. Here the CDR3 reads CASSYFGGDRDTEAFF. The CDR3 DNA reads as TGTGCCAGCAGTTACTTCGGAGGGGACAGGGACACTGAAGCTTTCTTT.

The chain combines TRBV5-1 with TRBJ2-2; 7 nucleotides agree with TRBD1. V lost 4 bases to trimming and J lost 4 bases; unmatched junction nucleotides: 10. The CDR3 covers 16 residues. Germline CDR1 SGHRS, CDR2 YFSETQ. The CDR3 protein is CASSRAGTAGTGELFF. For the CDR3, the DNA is TGCGCCAGCAGCAGAGCCGGGACAGCCGGCACCGGGGAGCTGTTTTTT.

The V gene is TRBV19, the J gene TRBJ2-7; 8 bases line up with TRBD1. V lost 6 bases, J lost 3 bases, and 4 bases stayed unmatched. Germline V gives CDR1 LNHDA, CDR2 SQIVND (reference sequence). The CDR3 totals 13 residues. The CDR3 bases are TGTGCCAGTAGCAGACAGGGGTTCTACGAGCAGTACTTC. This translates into CASSRQGFYEQYF. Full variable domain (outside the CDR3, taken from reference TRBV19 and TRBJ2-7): DGGITQSPKYLFRKEGQNVTLSCEQNLNHDAMYWYRQDPGQGLRLIYYSQIVNDFQKGDIAEGYSVSREKKESFPLTVTSAQKNPTAFYLCASSRQGFYEQYFGPGTRLTVT.

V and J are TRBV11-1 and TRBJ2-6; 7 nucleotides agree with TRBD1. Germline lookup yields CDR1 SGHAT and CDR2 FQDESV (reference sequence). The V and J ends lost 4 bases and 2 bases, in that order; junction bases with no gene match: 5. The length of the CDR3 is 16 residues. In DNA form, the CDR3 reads TGTGCCAGCAGCTCGCTACAGGGGACTGGGGCCAACGTCCTGACTTTC. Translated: CASSSLQGTGANVLTF.

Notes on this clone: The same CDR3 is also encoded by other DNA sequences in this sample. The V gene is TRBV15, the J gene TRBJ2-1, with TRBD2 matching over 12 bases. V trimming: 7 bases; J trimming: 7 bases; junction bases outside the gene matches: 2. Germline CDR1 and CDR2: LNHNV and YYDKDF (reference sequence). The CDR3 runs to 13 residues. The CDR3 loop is CATTGTSGNEQFF. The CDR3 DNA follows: TGTGCCACCACCGGGACTAGCGGGAATGAGCAGTTCTTC.

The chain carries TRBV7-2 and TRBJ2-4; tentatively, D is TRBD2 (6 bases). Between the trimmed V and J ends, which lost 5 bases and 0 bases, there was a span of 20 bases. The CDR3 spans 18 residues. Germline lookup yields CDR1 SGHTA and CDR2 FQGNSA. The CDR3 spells CASSPSAGPILAKNIQYF. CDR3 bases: TGTGCCAGCAGCCCCTCAGCGGGCCCTATCCTAGCCAAAAACATTCAGTACTTC.

In DNA form, the CDR3 reads TGTGCCATCAGTGAGTCGGCCACTGAAGCTTTCTTT. Translated, it gives CAISESATEAFF. The chain uses TRBV10-3 and TRBJ1-1; D gene uncertain. The germline V gene encodes CDR1 ENHRY and CDR2 SYGVKD. This CDR3 has 12 amino acids. Trimming took off 0 bases at V and 4 bases at J, with 3 bases between the two ends.

The CDR3 coding sequence is TGCGCCAGCAGCTTCATCACGGGACAGCTCACAGATACGCAGTATTTT. It specifies CASSFITGQLTDTQYF. V and J are TRBV5-1 and TRBJ2-3; 7 bases are shared with TRBD1. CDR1 SGHRS and CDR2 YFSETQ come from the germline V gene. The CDR3 runs to 16 residues. The junction had 8 bases not matched to a gene; V was cut back by 2 bases and J by 2 bases.

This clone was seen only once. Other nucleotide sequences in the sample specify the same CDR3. CDR3 nucleotides: TGTGCCAGCAGTGAAGGAGGCAATCAGCCCCAGCATTTT. It translates to CASSEGGNQPQHF. This chain links TRBV2 with TRBJ1-5; no reliable D call. Germline V lookup: CDR1 SNHLY, CDR2 FYNNEI. This CDR3 is 13 amino acids long. The germline V and J ends were trimmed by 1 base and 2 bases, with 3 bases remaining between them.

DNA of the CDR3: TGTGCCTGGAGCGGACTAGCGGGATCGAACACCGGGGAGCTGTTTTTT. It translates to CAWSGLAGSNTGELFF. The chain couples TRBV30 to TRBJ2-2, with 12 bases fitting TRBD2. This CDR3 contains 16 residues. Germline V CDR1 and CDR2: GTSNPN, SVGIG (reference sequence). Trimming removed 3 bases from V and 0 bases from J; junction bases left unmatched: 2. Using reference TRBV30 and TRBJ2-2 for the parts outside the CDR3, the full variable domain is SQTIHQWPATLVQPVGSPLSLECTVEGTSNPNLYWYRQAAGRGLQLLFYSVGIGQISSEVPQNLSASRPQDRQFILSSKKLLLSDSGFYLCAWSGLAGSNTGELFFGEGSRLTVL.

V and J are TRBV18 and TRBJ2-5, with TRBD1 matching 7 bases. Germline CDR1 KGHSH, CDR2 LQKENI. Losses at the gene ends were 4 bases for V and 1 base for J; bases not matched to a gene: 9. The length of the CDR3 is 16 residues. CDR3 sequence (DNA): TGTGCCAGCTCACGACTACAGGGGAAAGGCCAAGAGACCCAGTACTTC. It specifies CASSRLQGKGQETQYF.

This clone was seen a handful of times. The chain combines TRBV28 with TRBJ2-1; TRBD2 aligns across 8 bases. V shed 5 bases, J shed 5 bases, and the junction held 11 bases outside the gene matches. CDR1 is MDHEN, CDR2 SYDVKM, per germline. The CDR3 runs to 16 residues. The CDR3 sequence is CASSSRRGLDHNEQFF. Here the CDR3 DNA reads TGTGCCAGCAGTAGCCGCAGGGGACTAGACCACAATGAGCAGTTCTTC.

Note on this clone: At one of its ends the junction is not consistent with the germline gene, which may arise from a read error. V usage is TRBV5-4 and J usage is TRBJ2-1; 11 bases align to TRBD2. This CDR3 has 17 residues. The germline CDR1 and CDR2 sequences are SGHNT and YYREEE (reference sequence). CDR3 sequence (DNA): TGTGCCAGCAGCTTGCCGGCTAGCGGGAGGTCCTCCAATGAGCAGTTCTTC. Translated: CASSLPASGRSSNEQFF.